Shown below are 4 T cell receptor beta chains from a single sample sequenced in a study of OX40 agonist ivuxolimab in advanced cancers. The protocol used for the library was the immunoSEQ multiplex PCR assay. What TCRdb holds here is the immuneACCESS table cut down to in-frame rearrangements. Part of the clones is not present; checked against another copy, under half of the missing clones reflect an unresolved V gene, and the others are unexplained. In this sample the table shows tens of thousands of clones, 80% to 90% of which occur a single time. The ten largest clones take up roughly 1.1% of the sample. The sample in question was CD4+ or CD8+ T cells sorted from blood, obtained in a trial of the OX40 agonist ivuxolimab. Every receptor here comes from an adult with an advanced solid tumor such as melanoma, head and neck, liver or kidney cancer.

The genes are TRBV9 and TRBJ1-1; D gene unclear. CDR3 length: 14 amino acids. V dropped 4 bases and J dropped 0 bases, with 10 bases sitting between them. Per germline, CDR1 SGDLS and CDR2 YYNGEE. CDR3 nucleotide sequence: TGTGCCAGCAGCCAAGGTCTCCTGAACACTGAAGCTTTCTTT. Translation gives CASSQGLLNTEAFF.

The J gene is TRBJ2-3, the V gene TRBV5-1; TRBD2 agrees at 10 bases. This CDR3 is built from 16 residues. Germline CDR1 SGHRS, CDR2 YFSETQ. V lost 5 bases, J lost 4 bases, and 10 bases stayed unmatched. In nucleotides, the CDR3 is TGCGCCAGCAGTCCTGTACAGACTAGCGGGCCAGATACGCAGTATTTT. This sequence encodes CASSPVQTSGPDTQYF.

This rearrangement joins TRBV19 to TRBJ2-3; no reliable D call. The CDR3 has 15 residues. From germline, CDR1 is LNHDA and CDR2 SQIVND (reference sequence). V was pared by 4 bases and J by 5 bases, with 16 bases between. The CDR3 sequence is CASSSLADPGDTQYF. CDR3 in DNA: TGTGCCAGTAGTAGTTTGGCGGACCCCGGAGATACGCAGTATTTT.

In this sample, this clone turned up once. The rearrangement links TRBV28 to TRBJ2-5; either TRBD1 or TRBD2 may supply D (6 bases each). This CDR3 is 14 amino acids long. Trimming removed 3 bases at V and 2 bases at J, with 10 bases between. CDR1 MDHEN and CDR2 SYDVKM come from the germline V gene. The CDR3 protein is CASSFGGGQETQYF. CDR3 bases: TGTGCCAGCAGTTTCGGGGGCGGGCAAGAGACCCAGTACTTC.